The 18 T cell receptor beta chains presented below share a single source sample, sequenced in a study of OX40 agonist ivuxolimab in advanced cancers. Some clones are missing from TCRdb's copy, which holds only in-frame ones; the method was immunoSEQ multiplex PCR. The sample gives 80,000 or so clones, over 80% of which show up once; roughly 2% is in the top ten. The sample here was CD4+ or CD8+ T cells sorted from blood, taken in a trial of the OX40 agonist ivuxolimab. All receptors derive from an adult with an advanced solid tumor such as melanoma, head and neck, liver or kidney cancer.

This chain connects TRBV25-1 to TRBJ2-7, with a possible D match to TRBD1 (6 bases). In germline, CDR1 is MGHDK, CDR2 SYGVNS. V was trimmed by 5 bases and J by 3 bases, leaving 11 bases between them. The CDR3 has 13 residues. CDR3 amino acids: CASSIPRGYEQYF. The CDR3 nucleotides read TGTGCCAGCAGTATACCCAGGGGCTACGAGCAGTACTTC.

This chain links TRBV7-9 with TRBJ1-1; 8 bases fit TRBD1. The CDR3 covers 15 residues. The V segment lost 2 bases and the J segment 3 bases; nucleotides outside the gene matches: 5. The germline CDR1 and CDR2 sequences are SEHNR and FQNEAQ (reference sequence). The CDR3 sequence: CASSLPGQGDTEAFF. DNA of the CDR3: TGTGCCAGCAGCTTACCCGGACAGGGCGACACTGAAGCTTTCTTT.

J is TRBJ2-3 and V is TRBV13; maybe TRBD2 (5 bases). CDR1 and CDR2 from the germline V gene are PRHDT and FYEKMQ (reference sequence). The CDR3 has 13 residues. V was clipped by 5 bases and J by 3 bases, with 9 bases between them. CDR3 bases: TGTGCCAGCAGCCCCCGCGGGACAGATACGCAGTATTTT. Translating it yields CASSPRGTDTQYF.

This chain links TRBV18 with TRBJ2-5; no definite D call. V lost 2 bases, J lost 1 base, and 11 bases lay in between. In germline, CDR1 is KGHSH, CDR2 LQKENI. The CDR3 has 15 amino acids. Here the CDR3 reads CASSPSWGGQETQYF. For the CDR3, the DNA is TGTGCCAGCTCACCATCGTGGGGTGGCCAAGAGACCCAGTACTTC.

The V gene is TRBV7-3, the J gene TRBJ2-5, with 8 bases that match TRBD1. V dropped 5 bases and J dropped 4; count of bases not matched to a gene: 9. The CDR3 extends over 15 amino acids. Germline CDR1 SGHTA, CDR2 FQGTGA. CDR3 residues: CASSPGGASRETQYF. The CDR3 region has the DNA TGTGCCAGCAGCCCAGGGGGCGCAAGTCGAGAGACCCAGTACTTC.

The chain has TRBV9 and TRBJ2-7; tentatively, D is TRBD1 or TRBD2 (6 bases each). Trimming left V 0 bases short and J 5 bases short, with 18 bases between. Germline V lookup: CDR1 SGDLS, CDR2 YYNGEE. CDR3 length: 16 amino acids. CDR3 sequence reads: CASSVGGGTLNHEQYF. CDR3 bases: TGTGCCAGCAGCGTAGGAGGGGGGACCTTAAACCACGAGCAGTACTTC.

This clone was found a few times. The chain joins TRBV7-2 to TRBJ2-7, with a weak D call TRBD1 (6 bases). Germline loops: CDR1 SGHTA, CDR2 FQGNSA. This CDR3 spans 15 amino acids. Trimming took 4 bases from V and 3 from J, leaving 16 bases between them. CDR3 DNA: TGTGCCAGCAGCTCGGATCCGGGACACCTCTACGAGCAGTACTTC. Its translation is CASSSDPGHLYEQYF.

The chain has TRBV7-6 and TRBJ1-6; D is ambiguous. V was pared by 5 bases and J by 3 bases, with 11 bases between. Germline V CDR1 and CDR2: SGHVS, FNYEAQ. The CDR3 totals 15 residues. The CDR3 sequence is CASSPAEGYNSPLHF. In nucleotides, the CDR3 is TGTGCCAGCAGCCCTGCTGAGGGCTATAATTCACCCCTCCACTTT.

This clone was recorded a few times. The rearrangement links TRBV4-3 to TRBJ1-4; no clear D gene. The length of the CDR3 is 15 residues. The germline V and J ends were trimmed by 0 bases and 5 bases, with 10 bases remaining between them. Germline V gene lookup returns CDR1 LGHNA and CDR2 YSLEER. The CDR3 loop is CASSQDLEENEKLFF. DNA of the CDR3: TGCGCCAGCAGCCAAGATCTGGAGGAGAATGAAAAACTGTTTTTT.

This clone was recorded once. The chain carries TRBV11-3 and TRBJ2-3; D remains unclear. This CDR3 has 16 amino acids. Per germline, CDR1 SGHNT and CDR2 YENEEA. V was cut by 5 bases and J by 0 bases, with 15 bases left in between. CDR3 sequence: CASSPGLTTSTDTQYF. The CDR3 DNA reads TGTGCCAGCAGCCCCGGTTTAACAACTAGCACAGATACGCAGTATTTT.

The V and J genes are TRBV5-4 and TRBJ1-2; the D is unclear. The CDR3 is made up of 12 amino acids. Germline assignment: CDR1 SGHNT and CDR2 YYREEE (reference sequence). V was cut by 4 bases and J by 2 bases, with 6 bases left in between. The CDR3 loop reads CASSQDNYGYTF. The CDR3 DNA is TGTGCCAGCAGCCAAGACAACTATGGCTACACCTTC.

V gene TRBV19 combines with J gene TRBJ1-1, with TRBD1 as a possible D gene (5 bases). The CDR3 runs 13 residues. V was pared by 4 bases and J by 0 bases, with 6 bases between. Germline-derived CDR1 and CDR2 are LNHDA and SQIVND (reference sequence). This chain's CDR3 is CASSTTVNTEAFF. The CDR3 DNA sequence: TGTGCCAGTAGTACGACAGTGAACACTGAAGCTTTCTTT.

This clone occurred once. The chain employs TRBV28 and TRBJ2-5, with 7 bases aligning to TRBD2. The germline CDR1 and CDR2 sequences are MDHEN and SYDVKM. The CDR3 is made up of 16 amino acids. V lost 7 bases, J lost 4 bases, and 15 bases stayed unmatched. CDR3 coding DNA: TGTGCCAGCACTCGGCGGACTAGACGGGATTCAGAGACCCAGTACTTC. This encodes CASTRRTRRDSETQYF.

The genes are TRBV11-3 and TRBJ2-1; possibly TRBD2 for D (5 bases). The CDR3 has 14 residues. Germline values: CDR1 SGHNT, CDR2 YENEEA. V was pared by 5 bases and J by 2 bases, with 10 bases between. The CDR3 DNA sequence: TGTGCCAGCAGCGCAGCCGGGACCTACAATGAGCAGTTCTTC. It is translated as CASSAAGTYNEQFF.

V usage is TRBV2 and J usage is TRBJ1-4, with D possibly matching TRBD1 (6 bases). The CDR3 runs 15 residues. V was clipped by 4 bases and J by 4 bases, with 13 bases between them. The germline gives CDR1 SNHLY, CDR2 FYNNEI. Written as DNA, the CDR3 is TGTGCCAGCAGTGTTACGGGACAACGTAATGAAAAACTGTTTTTT. Amino acid sequence: CASSVTGQRNEKLFF.

There are many counts of this clone. The chain uses TRBV30 and TRBJ1-2; D not certain. The CDR3 has 12 amino acids. V gave up 4 bases and J gave up 4 bases, with 10 bases separating them. Germline CDR1 and CDR2: GTSNPN and SVGIG (reference sequence). This CDR3 reads CAWTEGTYGYTF. The CDR3 coding sequence is TGTGCCTGGACAGAGGGTACCTATGGCTACACCTTC.

The chain is built from TRBV28 and TRBJ1-2; 12 bases map to TRBD1. The ends lost 7 bases at V and 6 bases at J; junction bases unmatched: 18. The CDR3 spans 18 residues. Germline V lookup: CDR1 MDHEN, CDR2 SYDVKM. This CDR3 is CASTVLLPGQGAQNGYTF. CDR3 DNA: TGTGCCAGCACCGTCCTACTTCCGGGACAGGGGGCGCAGAATGGCTACACCTTC.

The chain links TRBV9 to TRBJ2-3; the D is unclear. CDR1 SGDLS and CDR2 YYNGEE come from the germline V gene. This CDR3 contains 14 residues. V gave up 3 bases and J gave up 0 bases, with 8 bases separating them. CDR3 in amino acids: CASSERPSTDTQYF. CDR3 bases: TGTGCCAGCAGCGAGCGACCTAGCACAGATACGCAGTATTTT.